The entry below gives a single TCR beta chain sequence along with its context. Its antigen is currently not known. Qualities for individual bases were not recorded, and no much larger clone is one base off. This sample is drawn from a study of T cell responses to AZD1222 COVID-19 vaccine (dated by TCRdb to the early 2020s). Looking at the study overall: AZD1222 recipients with second doses at about 4 weeks or about 12 weeks were pooled, because spike-specific TCR depth and breadth did not differ between schedules. A total of 230 to 250 trial participants underwent TCR sequencing, of whom 200 to 220 received two doses of AZD1222 and around 26 received two doses of the MenACWY control vaccine. Trial participants were enrolled by age into subgroups of 18-55, 56-69 and 70-plus years, and about 150, 27 and 61 TCR-sequenced participants, respectively, were included in these subgroups. The full study reports these points: The vaccine-associated CD4 TCRs covered the entire spike protein, and the dominant responses fell in regions 160-218 and 743-854. Most participants were white British and females outnumbered males, and the authors suggested that clonal diversity may have been underestimated. Conclusions about previously exposed vaccinees are limited, since just five or six AZD1222 recipients were seropositive for SARS-CoV-2 at baseline. Reportedly, almost half of the unique spike-specific TCRs recognized epitopes lying outside the regions that are mutated in the B.1.351 and B.1.1.7 variants. In the small 56-69-year group, the increase in depth fell short of significance, most likely because of low power. Spike-specific TCR breadth and depth rose significantly after two AZD1222 doses compared with day 0 and with MenACWY recipients. Because no day 14 peak-response samples were available, repertoires were characterized only after the peak T cell response.

Interpreted using the paper, the time point label stands for: baseline before first vaccination. Vaccinee samples came from UK trials COV001 and COV002, including a single-blind randomized controlled phase 2/3 trial of AZD1222 (ChAdOx1 nCoV-19) in healthy adults. For TCRbeta chain sequencing, PBMC samples from trial participants were taken at day 0 and at day 28 after the second dose. The CDR3 regions of human TCRbeta chains were analyzed by immunosequencing. The published analysis was carried out like this. TCRs in the repertoires were matched against a reference library of SARS-CoV-2-specific TCRs that had been generated with the MIRA antigen-specificity platform. Breadth was defined as the fraction of unique TCRs that were SARS-CoV-2-associated, and depth was defined as the fraction of total T cells that were SARS-CoV-2-associated. Using the MIRA data, each spike-specific TCR was assigned both to the spike region to which the TCR was reactive and to a CD4 or CD8 class. Log10-transformed breadth and depth values were compared by one-way ANOVA with Sidak's multiple comparisons tests. This is the immuneACCESS table as TCRdb keeps it, with only in-frame sequences that have V and J called. A part of the clones is gone; compared with another copy, unresolved V genes explain less than half, and the rest is unexplained. That table furnishes V, J and clone size, whereas the DNA furnished D and trimming. This sample gives some 150,000 clones in total; around 85% of them show up just once. The ten largest make up around 8% of the sample.

V and J lose 2 bases and 5 bases, and a span of 12 bases separates them. CDR1 and CDR2, looked up from the germline V gene, are MNHEY and SVGAGI. Its CDR3 holds 14 amino acids, cysteine through phenylalanine. Only CDR3 DNA remains: 42 bases, in frame from the first base. Specimen: peripheral blood, collected on day 0 of AZD1222 vaccination. The origin of this receptor is an adult in good health. The receptor chain draws on TRBV6-5 and TRBJ1-1, with no confidently assigned D gene. The nucleotides read TGTGCCAGCAGTTACGTAGGATTGGGGACTGAAGCTTTCTTT. This is translated as CASSYVGLGTEAFF.